Sequencing of this T cell receptor (beta chain) was carried out in a study of blood T cells in healthy people across ages. Findings of the study overall: Whereas aged donors had fewer naive CD4+ cells, long-lived donors had more of them and higher diversity. It was found that TCR beta diversity correlated strongly with the percentage of naive T cells.

With a J-beta primer mix and a sample-barcoded 5' primer, a second PCR ran about 6 to 11 cycles. Through a template-switch adaptor with 12 random nucleotides, each cDNA molecule received a tag. CDR3-containing paired-end reads numbered at least 2.5 million in each sample. TCRdb used MiXCR to reprocess the 5' RACE reads, holding one entry per CDR3 protein. Altogether 800,000 to 1,000,000 distinct CDR3 sequences are present, around 48% being singletons, with the ten largest covering 13%. The V end was cut by 8 bases, the J end by 2 bases, with 16 bases between. This CDR3 contains 13 residues. Germline V gene data show CDR1 as DFQATT and CDR2 as SNEGSKA (reference sequence). Note on this clonotype: Its antigen is still unknown.

The source of this sequence is a man under 40 in good health. The sample consisted of blood. The gene calls are TRBV20-1 and TRBJ2-7; D possibly corresponds to TRBD2 (6 bases). CDR3 loop: CSTGAGITYEQYF. The CDR3, as DNA: TGCAGTACCGGGGCGGGGATAACCTACGAGCAGTACTTC.